This T cell receptor (beta chain) was recorded in a study of regulatory T cells in long-lasting Graves disease. Study outcomes and limitations: Between persistent patients, about 2,500 public clonotypes were shared, exceeding the 800 to 1,000 shared between new patients.

On this clonotype: Its antigen is still unknown.

As to time point: newly diagnosed GD, antithyroid drugs for less than 3 months. PBMC-extracted RNA yielded the TCR library. Arm-PCR of CDR3 regions with iRepertoire HTBI primers generated TCR beta libraries. MiXCR, run by TCRdb on the multiplex PCR reads, gives a single entry per CDR3 protein. The sample shows roughly 610,000 distinct CDR3 sequences, about 16% of them seen only once. V lost 3 bases and J lost 4, with 15 bases in between. The CDR3 is 15 residues long. CDR1 is MDHEN and CDR2 is SYDVKM in the germline V gene. The same data also contributed to another study, on T cells in Graves' hyperthyroidism and ophthalmopathy.

Sequencing was performed on peripheral blood mononuclear cells (PBMCs), taken at new diagnosis, from a patient treated with antithyroid drugs. The receptor comes from a man between 18 and 35 years old with Graves disease. J is TRBJ2-5 and V is TRBV28, with D unclear. Here the CDR3 reads CASSFPISGSETQYF. The CDR3, as DNA: TGTGCCAGCAGTTTTCCCATATCGGGTTCAGAGACCCAGTACTTC.